The 19 T cell receptor beta chains reported below all come from one sample, sequenced in a study of siplizumab effects on memory and regulatory T cells. Method: immunoSEQ multiplex PCR; TCRdb's copy keeps in-frame clones and lacks some. The table has about 100,000 clones, more than 85% seen once. The source material was CD4+ T cells sorted from blood. The origin of the receptors is a human donor in good health.

The chain couples TRBV11-3 to TRBJ2-2; D may match TRBD1 or TRBD2 (5 bases each). V was clipped by 5 bases and J by 5 bases, with 21 bases between them. CDR3 length equals 17 residues. CDR1 and CDR2 from the germline V gene are SGHNT and YENEEA. This CDR3 is CASSLAWGRDGTGELFF. The DNA for the CDR3 is TGTGCCAGCAGCCTCGCTTGGGGCAGGGACGGGACCGGGGAGCTGTTTTTT.

J is TRBJ1-1 and V is TRBV6-6; TRBD1 might be the D (6 bases). V shed 6 bases and J shed 0 bases, with 11 bases lying between them. The CDR3 extends over 14 amino acids. Germline CDR1 and CDR2: MNHNY and SVGAGI (reference sequence). As DNA, the CDR3 is TGTGCCAGCAGACCTACAGGGATGAACACTGAAGCTTTCTTT. As protein: CASRPTGMNTEAFF.

In the case of this clone: The CDR3 ends on some other residue instead of the conserved phenylalanine or tryptophan, so this is likely a read error. The chain carries TRBV18 and TRBJ1-1; no firm D call. Trimming took 6 bases from V and 7 from J, leaving 18 bases between them. The CDR3 is 14 amino acids. Germline CDR1 reads KGHSH; CDR2 reads LQKENI. Here the CDR3 DNA reads TGTGCCAGCTCTACAATCATTGACGGAGATGAAGCTTTCCTT. Its protein product is CASSTIIDGDEAFL.

The chain uses TRBV7-8 and TRBJ1-4; the match to TRBD1 covers 7 bases. The CDR3 is 18 residues long. Losses at the gene ends were 6 bases for V and 0 bases for J; bases not matched to a gene: 13. Germline CDR1 reads SGHVS; CDR2 reads FQNEAQ. This CDR3 reads CASRKPRGQRATNEKLFF. The CDR3 bases are TGTGCCAGCAGAAAACCACGGGGACAGAGAGCAACTAATGAAAAACTGTTTTTT.

The CDR3 reads CASSLEEGTDTQYF. The CDR3 nucleotides are TGCGCCAGCAGCTTGGAGGAAGGCACAGATACGCAGTATTTT. The chain recombines TRBV5-1 with TRBJ2-3; D uncertain. The CDR3 contains 14 residues. V lost 0 bases, J lost 1 base, and 6 bases lay in between. Germline V gene lookup returns CDR1 SGHRS and CDR2 YFSETQ.

Written as DNA, the CDR3 is TGTGCCAGCAGCTTGGGACAGGGTCTGGGCACCGGGGAGCTGTTTTTT. Protein sequence: CASSLGQGLGTGELFF. The chain links TRBV5-6 to TRBJ2-2; 7 bases match TRBD1. From germline, CDR1 is SGHDT and CDR2 YYEEEE. The CDR3 runs 16 residues. Germline trimming cut 0 bases from V and 4 bases from J; bases unmatched to any gene: 6.

J is TRBJ2-7 and V is TRBV7-9; D gene unclear. The length of the CDR3 is 14 residues. Looked up from germline, CDR1 is SEHNR and CDR2 is FQNEAQ (reference sequence). V was shortened by 5 bases and J by 2 bases, with 13 bases between the two germline ends. The chain's CDR3 is CASSPEKVAYEQYF. CDR3 in DNA: TGTGCCAGCAGCCCCGAAAAGGTGGCCTACGAGCAGTACTTC.

This chain connects TRBV10-3 to TRBJ1-1; D is undetermined. The germline CDR1 and CDR2 sequences are ENHRY and SYGVKD. The ends were cut back, 4 bases at V and 6 bases at J, with 12 bases in the middle. The CDR3 loop spans 13 amino acids. CDR3 DNA sequence: TGTGCCATCAGTGGCTCGGGAAACGCTGAAGCTTTCTTT. It specifies CAISGSGNAEAFF.

The V call is TRBV6-5, the J call TRBJ1-1; 7 bases agree with TRBD1. The germline V gene encodes CDR1 MNHEY and CDR2 SVGAGI. V lost 10 bases and J lost 10; bases outside the gene matches: 15. CDR3 length: 13 residues. The CDR3 loop is CATRSIGDSRAFF. The DNA for the CDR3 is TGTGCCACACGTTCAATCGGGGACAGCAGAGCTTTCTTT.

This chain links TRBV4-2 with TRBJ2-7, with 12 bases fitting TRBD1. CDR3 length: 17 amino acids. V lost 1 base to trimming and J lost 3 bases; unmatched junction nucleotides: 7. Per germline, CDR1 LGHNA and CDR2 YNFKEQ. The CDR3 spells CASSQGAGTGGIYEQYF. CDR3 DNA sequence: TGTGCCAGCAGCCAAGGGGCCGGGACAGGGGGCATCTACGAGCAGTACTTC.

The rearrangement links TRBV12-5 to TRBJ1-6; no reliable D call. The V end lost 5 bases, the J end lost 6 bases, and 11 bases lay between the germline ends. The CDR3 is 14 residues long. Germline V gene sequence: CDR1 LGHNT, CDR2 FRNRAP. The CDR3 region is CASGRDGSNSPLHF. CDR3 coding DNA: TGTGCTAGTGGTCGTGACGGCTCTAATTCACCCCTCCACTTT.

In nucleotides, the CDR3 is TGCAGCGTCTCAGCCGGGACGGCGAACACTGAAGCTTTCTTT. Protein product: CSVSAGTANTEAFF. The chain combines TRBV29-1 with TRBJ1-1, with a possible D match to TRBD1 (5 bases). This CDR3 comprises 14 residues. V lost 6 bases to trimming and J lost 1 base, with 15 bases between them. CDR1 SQVTM and CDR2 ANQGSEA come from the germline V gene.

The chain uses TRBV10-3 and TRBJ1-2, with a possible D match to TRBD1 (6 bases). Trimming shortened V by 3 bases and J by 8 bases, and 13 bases separated the two germline ends. Germline V gene lookup returns CDR1 ENHRY and CDR2 SYGVKD. The CDR3 has 13 amino acids. CDR3 nucleotide sequence: TGTGCCATCAGTGAATGGCAGGGGACCGGCTACACCTTC. The encoded protein is CAISEWQGTGYTF.

The chain joins TRBV9 to TRBJ2-1; unclear D gene. The CDR3 runs to 16 residues. Germline CDR1 reads SGDLS; CDR2 reads YYNGEE. V lost 0 bases and J 2 bases, leaving 12 bases between the germline ends. As DNA, the CDR3 is TGTGCCAGCAGCGTAGTAGATTGGGCTACCTACAATGAGCAGTTCTTC. The encoded protein is CASSVVDWATYNEQFF.

V gene TRBV9 combines with J gene TRBJ1-2; D not certain. There are 15 residues in the CDR3. The germline CDR1 and CDR2 sequences are SGDLS and YYNGEE. The V end lost 3 bases, the J end lost 4 bases, and 16 bases lay between the germline ends. CDR3 nucleotide sequence: TGTGCCAGCAGCGGACAACCCCAAACCTCCTATGGCTACACCTTC. Translation gives CASSGQPQTSYGYTF. Complete variable domain (other parts from reference TRBV9 and TRBJ1-2): DSGVTQTPKHLITATGQRVTLRCSPRSGDLSVYWYQQSLDQGLQFLIQYYNGEERAKGNILERFSAQQFPDLHSELNLSSLELGDSALYFCASSGQPQTSYGYTFGSGTRLTVV.

The rearrangement links TRBV2 to TRBJ2-3, with D perhaps matching TRBD1 (6 bases). The CDR3 contains 14 residues. V lost 8 bases, J lost 2 bases, and 14 bases lay in between. Germline assignment: CDR1 SNHLY and CDR2 FYNNEI. CDR3 coding DNA: TGTGCCAGCCGGCAGGGACACGCCACAGATACGCAGTATTTT. Protein sequence: CASRQGHATDTQYF.

V and J are TRBV11-2 and TRBJ2-7, with 9 bases matching TRBD1. Germline V lookup: CDR1 SGHAT, CDR2 FQNNGV. The V gene end was trimmed by 5 bases and the J gene end by 7 bases; junction bases not matched to a gene: 15. The CDR3 is 16 residues long. The CDR3 bases are TGTGCCAGCAGCCCCCACCGAACAGGGGGCTTGGGGGAGCAGTACTTC. Protein sequence: CASSPHRTGGLGEQYF.

This chain uses TRBV6-6 with TRBJ2-7, with 9 bases identical to TRBD1. Germline CDR1 MNHNY, CDR2 SVGAGI (reference sequence). The CDR3 loop spans 15 amino acids. With V trimmed by 10 bases and J by 0 bases, 10 bases remained unmatched. The DNA of the CDR3 is TGTGCCACTAGGATGGGGACAGGGAGCTCCTACGAGCAGTACTTC. This translates into CATRMGTGSSYEQYF.

The CDR3 reads CASSRMRAHPDTDTQYF. CDR3 sequence (DNA): TGTGCCAGCAGCCGGATGAGGGCTCACCCCGACACAGATACGCAGTATTTT. The gene calls are TRBV5-4 and TRBJ2-3; a weak D match, TRBD2 (5 bases). The CDR3 sequence is 17 residues long. V was pared by 4 bases and J by 2 bases, with 20 bases between. Germline V gene sequence: CDR1 SGHNT, CDR2 YYREEE (reference sequence). Combining the CDR3 with reference TRBV5-4 and TRBJ2-3 gives the whole variable domain ETGVTQSPTHLIKTRGQQVTLRCSSQSGHNTVSWYQQALGQGPQFIFQYYREEENGRGNFPPRFSGLQFPNYSSELNVNALELDDSALYLCASSRMRAHPDTDTQYFGPGTRLTVL.